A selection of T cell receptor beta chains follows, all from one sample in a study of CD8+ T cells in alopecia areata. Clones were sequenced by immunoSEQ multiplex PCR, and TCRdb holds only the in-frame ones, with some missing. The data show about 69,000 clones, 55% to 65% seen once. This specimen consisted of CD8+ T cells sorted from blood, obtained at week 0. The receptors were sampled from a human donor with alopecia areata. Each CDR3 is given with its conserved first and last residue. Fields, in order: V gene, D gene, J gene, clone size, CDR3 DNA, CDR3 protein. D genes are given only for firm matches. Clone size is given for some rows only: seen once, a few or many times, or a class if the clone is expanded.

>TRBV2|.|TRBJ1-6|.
TGTGCCAGCAGTGAAGCGTCAAGCTCCTATAATTCACCCCTCCACTTT
CASSEASSSYNSPLHF
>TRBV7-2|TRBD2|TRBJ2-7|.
TGTGCCACAAGCGGGAGTGGAGCCAACGAGCAGTACTTC
CATSGSGANEQYF
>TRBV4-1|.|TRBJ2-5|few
TGCGCCAGCAGCCAAGTAGGCAGGGGAGAGACCCAGTACTTC
CASSQVGRGETQYF
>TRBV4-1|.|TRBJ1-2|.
TGCGCCAGCAGCCAAGCTGAAGGACAGCCAAACTATGGCTACACCTTC
CASSQAEGQPNYGYTF
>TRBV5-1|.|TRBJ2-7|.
TGCGCCAGCAGCATAACCGGGGCCTACGAGCAGTACTTC
CASSITGAYEQYF
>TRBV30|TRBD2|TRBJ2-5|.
TGTGCCTGGACCAGCGGAGCGGGAGGTATCGAGACCCAGTACTTC
CAWTSGAGGIETQYF
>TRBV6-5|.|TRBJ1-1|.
TGTGCCAGCCGAAGGGGACCCAACACTGAAGCTTTCTTT
CASRRGPNTEAFF
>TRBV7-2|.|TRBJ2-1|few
TGTGCCAGCAGGGCCCCGTTAAATGAGCAGTTCTTC
CASRAPLNEQFF
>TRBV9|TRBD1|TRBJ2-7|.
TGTGCCAGCAGCGTGACGGGACAGGGGGGCTACGAGCAGTACTTC
CASSVTGQGGYEQYF
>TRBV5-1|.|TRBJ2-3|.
TGCGCCAGCCGAGGATCTCCGAGGACAGATACGCAGTATTTT
CASRGSPRTDTQYF
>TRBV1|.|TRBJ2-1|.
TGCACCAGCAGCCAAGATGACGAATTCGTAGATGAGCAGTTCTTC
CTSSQDDEFVDEQFF
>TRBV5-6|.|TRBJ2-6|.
TGTGCCAGCAGCTTGGCCGGCTCAGGGGCCAACGTCCTGACTTTC
CASSLAGSGANVLTF
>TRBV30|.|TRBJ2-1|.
TGTGCCTGGAGTGTAACACTCGGCATGTTTAATGAGCAGTTCTTC
CAWSVTLGMFNEQFF
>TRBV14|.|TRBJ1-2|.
TGTGCCAGCAGCCAAGGGACAAGTCTTAACTATGGCTACACCTTC
CASSQGTSLNYGYTF
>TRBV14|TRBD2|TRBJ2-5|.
TGTGCCAGCAGCCATGGAGCGGGACTAGCGGGAGTCGGAGAGACCCAGTACTTC
CASSHGAGLAGVGETQYF
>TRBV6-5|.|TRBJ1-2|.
TGTGCCAGCAGTTCCACTCGAGCTTCCTCCTCTGGCTACACCTTC
CASSSTRASSSGYTF